This TCR beta chain is drawn from a study of control samples from healthy donors and cancer patients. Measured with immunoSEQ multiplex PCR; TCRdb has only the in-frame clones, and not every one. The sample has about 110,000 clones; approximately 90% are singletons. Trimming cost V 1 base and J 2 bases; bases outside gene matches: 8. The CDR3 length is 16 residues. Germline V gives CDR1 SGHRS, CDR2 YFSETQ. The chain uses TRBV5-1 and TRBJ2-5, with 7 bases matching TRBD2. The receptor comes from a human donor in good health. The donor label of this sample is uncertain. Sequencing was performed on blood. This chain's CDR3 is CASSLQVGGGQETQYF. The CDR3 DNA is TGCGCCAGCAGCTTGCAGGTTGGCGGGGGACAAGAGACCCAGTACTTC.